Listed below are T cell receptor beta chains from one sample, sequenced in a study of T cells in narcolepsy. The data were produced by immunoSEQ multiplex PCR, yet TCRdb's version contains in-frame clones alone and is incomplete. In the table there are 25,000 to 30,000 clones, roughly 77% of which are singletons. Sequenced input: memory (CD45RA-) CD4+ T cells from blood. The receptors derive from a human donor in good health. Both conserved end residues are part of each CDR3. A D gene is named only where the DNA matches it firmly. Where a row states a size, it is once, few, many or the class of an expanded clone; other rows omit it.

.	TRBJ1-1	TRBV28	.	CAASSLGANTEAFF	TGTGCCGCCAGCAGTTTAGGAGCGAACACTGAAGCTTTCTTT
.	TRBJ2-7	TRBV7-9	TRBD1	CASRTGQGTYEQYF	TGTGCCAGCAGAACCGGACAGGGAACCTACGAGCAGTACTTC
once	TRBJ2-2	TRBV7-2	.	CASSSNRASNTGELFF	TGTGCCAGCAGCTCGAACAGGGCCTCGAACACCGGGGAGCTGTTTTTT
.	TRBJ1-4	TRBV19	.	CAGCPAETTNEKLFF	TGTGCCGGGTGCCCCGCGGAGACAACTAATGAAAAACTGTTTTTT
few	TRBJ1-6	TRBV10-2	.	CASSESGTRTYNSPLHF	TGCGCCAGCAGTGAGTCAGGCACCCGAACCTATAATTCACCCCTCCACTTT
.	TRBJ2-1	TRBV9	.	CASSVGWGTEEQFF	TGTGCCAGCAGCGTAGGGTGGGGAACTGAAGAGCAGTTCTTC
.	TRBJ1-6	TRBV7-2	.	CASSFSAGDGSPLHF	TGTGCCAGCAGCTTCAGCGCAGGGGATGGTTCACCCCTCCACTTT
.	TRBJ2-5	TRBV5-1	TRBD1	CASSLDRTGQGTQYF	TGCGCCAGCAGCTTGGACCGGACAGGGCAAGGTACCCAGTACTTC
.	TRBJ2-6	TRBV5-1	.	CASSFRGISGPGANVLTF	TGCGCCAGCAGCTTTCGGGGGATTAGTGGGCCTGGGGCCAACGTCCTGACTTTC
few	TRBJ1-4	TRBV6-5	.	CASSPGADGNEKLFF	TGTGCCAGCAGTCCCGGGGCCGACGGGAATGAAAAACTGTTTTTT
.	TRBJ2-1	TRBV9	.	CASSVEAESSYNEQFF	TGTGCCAGCAGCGTAGAGGCGGAAAGCTCCTACAATGAGCAGTTCTTC
.	TRBJ2-5	TRBV5-1	TRBD2	CASGIPGGETQYF	TGCGCCAGCGGGATCCCGGGAGGAGAGACCCAGTACTTC
once	TRBJ1-2	TRBV27	.	CASSSGTYGYTF	TGTGCCAGCAGTTCAGGGACCTATGGCTACACCTTC
.	TRBJ2-5	TRBV20-1	.	CSAAAGETQYF	TGCAGTGCTGCCGCCGGGGAGACCCAGTACTTC
.	TRBJ1-1	TRBV7-3	.	CASSLTLAGNTEAFF	TGTGCCAGCAGCTTAACGTTGGCCGGGAACACTGAAGCTTTCTTT
once	TRBJ2-1	TRBV7-2	TRBD1	CASSPYRGRSYNEQFF	TGTGCCAGCAGCCCCTACAGGGGGCGCTCCTACAATGAGCAGTTCTTC
once	TRBJ2-1	TRBV6-6	.	CASGPGGRDNNEQFF	TGTGCCAGCGGACCTGGGGGGAGAGATAACAATGAGCAGTTCTTC
.	TRBJ2-5	TRBV2	.	CANALRGFEETQYF	TGTGCCAACGCCCTGCGGGGATTTGAGGAGACCCAGTACTTC
.	TRBJ1-6	TRBV9	.	CASSVGTLYNSPLHF	TGTGCCAGCAGCGTAGGGACACTTTATAATTCACCCCTCCACTTT
.	TRBJ2-7	TRBV4-1	.	CASSPQTGRNEQYF	TGCGCCAGCAGCCCTCAGACAGGGAGGAACGAGCAGTACTTC
few	TRBJ1-4	TRBV6-1	TRBD1	CASSRQGWANEKLFF	TGTGCCAGCAGTCGACAGGGGTGGGCTAATGAAAAACTGTTTTTT
.	TRBJ2-2	TRBV30	.	CACTVEAGELFF	TGTGCCTGTACGGTAGAAGCCGGGGAGCTGTTTTTT
once	TRBJ2-7	TRBV18	TRBD1	CASSPPIGTVGNEQYF	TGTGCCAGCTCACCACCGATCGGGACAGTGGGCAACGAGCAGTACTTC
.	TRBJ1-2	TRBV19	TRBD1	CASSIDLRQGSYGYTF	TGTGCCAGTAGTATAGATCTGCGACAGGGATCCTATGGCTACACCTTC
.	TRBJ1-1	TRBV7-3	TRBD1	CASSSGQGHTEAFF	TGTGCCAGCAGCTCGGGACAGGGACACACTGAAGCTTTCTTT
.	TRBJ2-6	TRBV5-1	.	CASRRHSDSGANVLTF	TGCGCCAGCAGGAGACACAGTGACTCTGGGGCCAACGTCCTGACTTTC
.	TRBJ1-2	TRBV27	.	CASRPEVGAGGYTF	TGTGCCAGCCGACCCGAGGTGGGGGCTGGTGGCTACACCTTC
.	TRBJ2-1	TRBV13	.	CANLTVTYNEQFF	TGTGCCAACCTGACGGTAACCTACAATGAGCAGTTCTTC
.	TRBJ2-7	TRBV30	TRBD1	CAWRAGRGRFYEQYF	TGTGCCTGGAGGGCCGGAAGGGGGCGTTTTTACGAGCAGTACTTC
.	TRBJ1-1	TRBV27	TRBD1	CASTEQGRVGEAFF	TGTGCCAGCACCGAACAGGGGCGGGTTGGGGAAGCTTTCTTT
.	TRBJ2-3	TRBV5-1	TRBD2	CASSSTSGGRDTQYF	TGCGCCAGCAGCTCCACTAGCGGGGGGAGAGATACGCAGTATTTT
.	TRBJ1-6	TRBV6-6	.	CASAWDPYNSPLHF	TGTGCCAGCGCCTGGGACCCCTATAATTCACCCCTCCACTTT
once	TRBJ1-1	TRBV4-1	.	CASSQESRVNTEAFF	TGCGCCAGCAGCCAAGAGTCCAGGGTCAACACTGAAGCTTTCTTT
.	TRBJ2-1	TRBV4-3	.	CASRQGGSLGEQFF	TGCGCCAGCCGCCAAGGAGGGTCGTTAGGGGAGCAGTTCTTC
.	TRBJ1-2	TRBV6-4	.	CASSDSGGRLDGYTF	TGTGCCAGCAGTGACTCGGGGGGGCGCCTGGATGGCTACACCTTC
.	TRBJ2-2	TRBV6-5	.	CASTPRDGNTGELFF	TGTGCCAGCACCCCCCGGGACGGGAACACCGGGGAGCTGTTTTTT
.	TRBJ2-1	TRBV30	TRBD2	CAWSSGGEQQFF	TGTGCCTGGAGCTCGGGGGGGGAGCAGCAGTTCTTC
.	TRBJ2-3	TRBV4-1	.	CASSQDVAADSTDTQYF	TGCGCCAGCAGCCAAGATGTTGCAGCGGATAGCACAGATACGCAGTATTTT
medium-sized	TRBJ2-3	TRBV19	.	CASSVLTGADTQYF	TGTGCCAGTAGTGTCTTGACTGGCGCAGATACGCAGTATTTT
.	TRBJ1-5	TRBV19	.	CASSGDRLNRGNQPQHF	TGTGCCAGTAGTGGAGACAGGCTTAATAGGGGCAATCAGCCCCAGCATTTT
few	TRBJ2-7	TRBV6-5	.	CASSPSVKQYF	TGTGCCAGCAGCCCCAGTGTGAAGCAGTACTTC